These 22 T cell receptor beta chains originate from one sample sequenced in a study of cytomegalovirus exposure and HLA in healthy donors. 13 Jbeta primers and 60 Vbeta primers were used for the PCR. Clones were sequenced by immunoSEQ multiplex PCR, and TCRdb holds only the in-frame ones, with some missing. Of over 150,000 clones in the sample, about 80% were seen once. Sequenced sample: PBMCs. The origin of the receptors is a woman aged 25 to 45 in good health and CMV-seropositive.

V is TRBV5-8 and J is TRBJ2-5; unclear D gene. The CDR3 spans 14 residues. Trimming left V 1 base short and J 1 base short, with 8 bases between. CDR1 and CDR2 (germline): SGHTS, YDEGEE. CDR3 loop: CASSLIDSQETQYF. CDR3 nucleotide sequence: TGTGCCAGCAGCTTGATTGACTCCCAAGAGACCCAGTACTTC.

The rearrangement links TRBV11-1 to TRBJ2-7; no clear D. The CDR3 runs 15 residues. Germline CDR1 reads SGHAT; CDR2 reads FQDESV (reference sequence). Trimming shortened V by 3 bases and J by 1 base, and 13 bases separated the two germline ends. The CDR3 here is CASSFEVGSSYEQYF. DNA of the CDR3: TGTGCCAGCAGCTTTGAGGTCGGCTCTTCCTACGAGCAGTACTTC.

V usage is TRBV19 and J usage is TRBJ1-2; no clear D gene. Deletions cut 3 bases from V and 0 bases from J, with 20 bases between. Germline V lookup: CDR1 LNHDA, CDR2 SQIVND (reference sequence). The CDR3 runs 18 residues. Written as DNA, the CDR3 is TGTGCCAGTAGTATTACTCTCCAGGCCACCACCTCTAACTATGGCTACACCTTC. It encodes CASSITLQATTSNYGYTF.

The chain employs TRBV2 and TRBJ2-1, with D hard to call. The germline V gene encodes CDR1 SNHLY and CDR2 FYNNEI. The CDR3 is made up of 9 amino acids. V gave up 10 bases and J gave up 7 bases, with 5 bases separating them. CDR3 amino acids: CANNNEQFF. CDR3 in DNA: TGTGCCAACAATAATGAGCAGTTCTTC. Combining the CDR3 with reference TRBV2 and TRBJ2-1 gives the whole variable domain EPEVTQTPSHQVTQMGQEVILRCVPISNHLYFYWYRQILGQKVEFLVSFYNNEISEKSEIFDDQFSVERPDGSNFTLKIRSTKLEDSAMYFCANNNEQFFGPGTRLTVL.

In DNA form, the CDR3 reads TGCGCCAGCAGCCTAGAGGAAGGACAGGGGGCAGGTGGCTACACCTTC. Amino acids: CASSLEEGQGAGGYTF. This chain joins TRBV4-3 and TRBJ1-2; 11 bases are a match to TRBD1. CDR1 is LGHNA, CDR2 YSLEER, per germline. The CDR3 runs 16 residues. Trimming removed 4 bases from V and 7 bases from J; junction bases left unmatched: 11.

The chain carries TRBV10-3 and TRBJ1-1, with D possibly matching TRBD1 (5 bases). The CDR3 runs to 13 residues. Germline values: CDR1 ENHRY, CDR2 SYGVKD. The V and J ends lost 10 bases and 5 bases respectively, with 17 bases between them. The CDR3 sequence is CATGISGRTEAFF. The DNA for the CDR3 is TGTGCCACTGGGATATCAGGGAGGACTGAAGCTTTCTTT.

Only a few counts were recorded for this clone. The chain recombines TRBV5-6 with TRBJ2-7; 9 nucleotides match TRBD1. CDR1 is SGHDT and CDR2 is YYEEEE in the germline V gene. CDR3 length: 16 amino acids. J was trimmed by 3 bases and V by 3 bases; bases with no gene match: 10. As DNA, the CDR3 is TGTGCCAGCAGCTCCCGGGACAGGGCGAAAAACTACGAGCAGTACTTC. Residues: CASSSRDRAKNYEQYF.

J is TRBJ2-5 and V is TRBV27, with 12 positions matching TRBD2. The CDR3 extends over 16 amino acids. CDR1 and CDR2 from the germline V gene are MNHEY and SMNVEV (reference sequence). V gave up 4 bases and J gave up 3 bases; unmatched junction bases: 6. The CDR3 DNA reads TGTGCCAGCAGTTCTTCCCGGACTAGCGGGAAAGAGACCCAGTACTTC. Protein sequence: CASSSSRTSGKETQYF.

J is TRBJ2-2 and V is TRBV6-6, with D perhaps matching TRBD2 (6 bases). This CDR3 region has 15 residues. Germline assignment: CDR1 MNHNY and CDR2 SVGAGI (reference sequence). V dropped 8 bases and J dropped 1 base, with 14 bases sitting between them. CDR3 loop: CASARPGENTGELFF. The CDR3 nucleotides are TGTGCCAGCGCGAGACCGGGAGAGAACACCGGGGAGCTGTTTTTT.

CDR3 DNA: TGTGCCAGCAGCGGACCCCTCACAGGGGTGGACTATGGCTACACCTTC. It encodes CASSGPLTGVDYGYTF. V is TRBV2 and J is TRBJ1-2, with 7 bases that match TRBD1. The V and J ends lost 6 bases and 3 bases, in that order; junction bases with no gene match: 13. In germline, CDR1 is SNHLY, CDR2 FYNNEI. CDR3 length: 16 residues.

The chain links TRBV11-3 to TRBJ2-3, with TRBD1 as a possible D gene (5 bases). Per germline, CDR1 SGHNT and CDR2 YENEEA. This CDR3 contains 14 residues. The V end was cut by 5 bases, the J end by 1 base, with 10 bases between. DNA of the CDR3: TGTGCCAGCAGCGTTGGGGCAGGCACAGATACGCAGTATTTT. Protein sequence: CASSVGAGTDTQYF.

The chain carries TRBV7-9 and TRBJ2-3, with a weak D call TRBD2 (6 bases). Germline CDR1 reads SEHNR; CDR2 reads FQNEAQ (reference sequence). The CDR3 has 15 amino acids. The V end was cut by 4 bases, the J end by 0 bases, with 11 bases between. The CDR3 here is CASSSWRESTDTQYF. CDR3 bases: TGTGCCAGCAGCTCTTGGAGGGAGAGCACAGATACGCAGTATTTT.

The chain combines TRBV4-1 with TRBJ2-7, with D perhaps TRBD2 (5 bases). Trimming left V 1 base short and J 0 bases short, with 13 bases between. Germline loops: CDR1 MGHRA, CDR2 YSYEKL. The CDR3 length is 16 residues. The CDR3 coding sequence is TGCGCCAGCAGCCAAGCGGACTTATTTAGCTCCTACGAGCAGTACTTC. Translated, it gives CASSQADLFSSYEQYF.

This clone was found a few times. The chain is built from TRBV11-2 and TRBJ2-7, with 8 bases that match TRBD2. Germline assignment: CDR1 SGHAT and CDR2 FQNNGV. Trimming cost V 7 bases and J 3 bases; bases outside gene matches: 11. The CDR3 loop spans 15 amino acids. The CDR3 loop is CASTTSGSSLYEQYF. The CDR3 DNA follows: TGTGCCAGCACTACCAGCGGGAGTAGCCTCTACGAGCAGTACTTC. Filled out from reference TRBV11-2 and TRBJ2-7, the complete variable domain reads EAGVAQSPRYKIIEKRQSVAFWCNPISGHATLYWYQQILGQGPKLLIQFQNNGVVDDSQLPKDRFSAERLKGVDSTLKIQPAKLEDSAVYLCASTTSGSSLYEQYFGPGTRLTVT.

This chain connects TRBV19 to TRBJ2-4; D perhaps matches TRBD2 (6 bases). The CDR3 has 13 residues. The V end lost 6 bases, the J end lost 7 bases, and 13 bases lay between the germline ends. The germline CDR1 and CDR2 sequences are LNHDA and SQIVND (reference sequence). The CDR3 reads CASSETRENIQYF. CDR3 sequence (DNA): TGTGCCAGTAGCGAGACTAGAGAGAACATTCAGTACTTC.

This clone came up a few times. The J gene is TRBJ1-5, the V gene TRBV25-1; D remains unclear. Germline assignment: CDR1 MGHDK and CDR2 SYGVNS. V lost 3 bases and J lost 0, with 6 bases in between. This CDR3 region has 14 residues. This CDR3 reads CASSESFSNQPQHF. The CDR3, as DNA: TGTGCCAGCAGTGAGAGTTTTAGCAATCAGCCCCAGCATTTT.

V gene TRBV29-1 combines with J gene TRBJ1-1, with D possibly being TRBD1 (5 bases). V was cut by 7 bases and J by 1 base, with 16 bases left in between. The V gene's germline CDR1 is SQVTM and CDR2 ANQGSEA. This CDR3 is 14 amino acids long. The CDR3 coding sequence is TGCAGCGCTGGCAAGGGACTAGGGAACACTGAAGCTTTCTTT. It translates to CSAGKGLGNTEAFF.

The chain couples TRBV18 to TRBJ1-2; 9 nucleotides match TRBD1. Germline V CDR1 and CDR2: KGHSH, LQKENI. There are 13 residues in the CDR3. The V segment lost 4 bases and the J segment 6 bases; nucleotides outside the gene matches: 3. This CDR3 is CASSQQGADGYTF. The CDR3 DNA follows: TGTGCCAGCTCACAACAGGGGGCGGATGGCTACACCTTC.

The rearrangement joins TRBV9 to TRBJ1-2; weak D call: TRBD1 (6 bases). V gave up 0 bases and J gave up 5 bases, with 11 bases separating them. The length of the CDR3 is 14 residues. Germline V gene data show CDR1 as SGDLS and CDR2 as YYNGEE. Here the CDR3 DNA reads TGTGCCAGCAGCGTAGTGGGAGGGGGATATGGCTACACCTTC. This gives the protein CASSVVGGGYGYTF.

This sequence joins TRBV7-2 and TRBJ2-7; 12 bases map to TRBD2. The CDR3 is made up of 15 amino acids. Trimming took 4 bases from V and 3 from J; bases not matched to a gene: 4. The germline gives CDR1 SGHTA, CDR2 FQGNSA. CDR3: CASSSSGRGYYEQYF. CDR3 coding DNA: TGTGCCAGCAGCTCTAGCGGGAGGGGTTACTACGAGCAGTACTTC.

V usage is TRBV5-1 and J usage is TRBJ2-3; D is undetermined. The CDR3 is 14 residues long. Deletions cut 4 bases from V and 0 bases from J, with 9 bases between. Germline CDR1 is SGHRS and CDR2 is YFSETQ. CDR3 region: CASSGGVSTDTQYF. The CDR3 region has the DNA TGCGCCAGCAGCGGTGGAGTAAGCACAGATACGCAGTATTTT.

For the CDR3, the DNA is TGTGCCAGCAGCTTGGGCTGGGACAGGGGGCAGGAAGGCTACACCTTC. Translated: CASSLGWDRGQEGYTF. The rearrangement uses TRBV5-8 and TRBJ1-2; 12 bases fit TRBD1. This CDR3 comprises 16 residues. After removal of 0 bases from V and 8 bases from J, the junction contained 8 bases not matched to a gene. In germline, CDR1 is SGHTS, CDR2 YDEGEE.